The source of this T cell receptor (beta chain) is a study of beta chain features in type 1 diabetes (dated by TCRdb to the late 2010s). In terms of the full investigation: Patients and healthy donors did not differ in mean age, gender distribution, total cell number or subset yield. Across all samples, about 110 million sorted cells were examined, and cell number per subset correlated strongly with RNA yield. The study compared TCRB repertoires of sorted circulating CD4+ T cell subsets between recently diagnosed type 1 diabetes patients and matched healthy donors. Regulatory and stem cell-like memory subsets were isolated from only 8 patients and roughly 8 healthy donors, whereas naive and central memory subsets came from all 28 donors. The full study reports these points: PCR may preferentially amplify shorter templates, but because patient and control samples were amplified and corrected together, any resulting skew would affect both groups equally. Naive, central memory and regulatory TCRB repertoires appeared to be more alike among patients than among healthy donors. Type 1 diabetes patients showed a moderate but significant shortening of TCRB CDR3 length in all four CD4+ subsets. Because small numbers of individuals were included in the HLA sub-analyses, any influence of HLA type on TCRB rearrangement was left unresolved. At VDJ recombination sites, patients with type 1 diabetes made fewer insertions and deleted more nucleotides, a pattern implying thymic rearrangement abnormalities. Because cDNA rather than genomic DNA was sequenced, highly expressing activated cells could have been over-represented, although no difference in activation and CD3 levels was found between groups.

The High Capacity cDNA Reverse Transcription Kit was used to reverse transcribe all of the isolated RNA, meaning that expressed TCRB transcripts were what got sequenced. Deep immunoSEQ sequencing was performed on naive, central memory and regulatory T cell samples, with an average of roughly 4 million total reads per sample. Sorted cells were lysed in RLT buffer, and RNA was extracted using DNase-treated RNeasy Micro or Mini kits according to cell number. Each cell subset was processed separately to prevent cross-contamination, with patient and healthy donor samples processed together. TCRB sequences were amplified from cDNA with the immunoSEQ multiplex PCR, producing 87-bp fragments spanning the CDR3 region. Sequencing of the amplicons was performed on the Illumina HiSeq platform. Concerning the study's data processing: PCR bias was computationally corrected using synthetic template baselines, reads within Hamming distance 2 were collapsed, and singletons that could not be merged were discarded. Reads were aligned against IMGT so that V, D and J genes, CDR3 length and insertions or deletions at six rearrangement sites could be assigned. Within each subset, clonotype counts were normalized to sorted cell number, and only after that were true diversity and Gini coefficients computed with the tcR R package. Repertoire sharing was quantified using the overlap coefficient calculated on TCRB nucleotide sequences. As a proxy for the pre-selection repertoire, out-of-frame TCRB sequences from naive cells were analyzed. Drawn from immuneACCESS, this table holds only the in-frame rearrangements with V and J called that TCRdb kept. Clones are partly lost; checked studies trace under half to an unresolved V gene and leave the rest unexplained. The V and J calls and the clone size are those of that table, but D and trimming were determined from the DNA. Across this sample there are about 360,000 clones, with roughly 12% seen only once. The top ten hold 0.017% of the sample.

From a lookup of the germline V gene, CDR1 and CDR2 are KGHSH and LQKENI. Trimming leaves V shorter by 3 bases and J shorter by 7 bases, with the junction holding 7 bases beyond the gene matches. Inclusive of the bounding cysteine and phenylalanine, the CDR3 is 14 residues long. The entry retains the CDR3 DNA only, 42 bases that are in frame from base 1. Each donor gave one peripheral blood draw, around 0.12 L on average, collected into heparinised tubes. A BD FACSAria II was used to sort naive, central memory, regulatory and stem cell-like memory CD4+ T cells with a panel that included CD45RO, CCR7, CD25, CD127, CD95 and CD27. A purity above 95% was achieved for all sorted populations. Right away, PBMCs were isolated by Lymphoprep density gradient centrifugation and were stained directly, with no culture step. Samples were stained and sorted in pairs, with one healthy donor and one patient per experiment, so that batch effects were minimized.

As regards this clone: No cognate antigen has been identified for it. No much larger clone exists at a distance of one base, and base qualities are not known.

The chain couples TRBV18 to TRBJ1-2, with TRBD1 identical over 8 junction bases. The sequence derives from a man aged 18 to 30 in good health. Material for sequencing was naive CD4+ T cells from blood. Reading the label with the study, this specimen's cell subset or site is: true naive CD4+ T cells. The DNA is TGTGCCAGCTCACCGGGACAGGTCAAGGGTGGCTACACCTTC. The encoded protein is CASSPGQVKGGYTF.